This T cell receptor beta chain is from a study of blood T cell repertoires in COVID-19 (dated by TCRdb to about 2020). General notes on the study: Samples covering the acute and convalescent phases of COVID-19 were provided by collaborators in the United States, Italy and Spain. The material from the prospective study consisted of cDNA or gDNA derived from T cells, B-cell-depleted T cells, or PBMCs. The dataset comprised deeply sampled blood TCRbeta repertoires from subjects exposed to, actively infected with, or recovered from COVID-19. The repertoires were released in a freely available public database intended as a resource for research on the immune response to SARS-CoV-2. Samples came from the ongoing ImmuneRACE study (first 160 participants) plus 1,254 subjects from 6 global collaborators. A de-identified subject ID, COVID-19 status, age in years and sex were almost always included in the sample metadata. Where available, HLA class I and class II types were taken from metadata supplied by the sample provider and were not determined by assay-based typing.

In the prospective study, participants were about 18 to 100 years old, resided in 24 geographic areas of the United States, and were enrolled through a virtual design. Cohort assignment in the prospective study relied on participant-reported clinical history from a screening survey and a study questionnaire. Recovered participants in ImmuneRACE Cohort 3 were defined as having two consecutive negative NP/OP PCR tests, clearance from a healthcare professional, or resolution of symptoms. In the prospective study, whole blood, serum and a nasopharyngeal or oropharyngeal swab were collected from each participant by mobile phlebotomists. Additional blood draws and questionnaires over an approximately 2-month period could optionally be provided by prospective study participants. Before DNA extraction, prospective study blood samples were shipped either frozen or at room temperature. TCRbeta CDR3 regions were amplified from genomic DNA using the immunoSEQ Assay, a bias-controlled multiplex PCR. In the original analysis: Nucleated cell counts per sample were estimated from amplification of reference gene primers within the assay. Sequence reads were collapsed and filtered to measure the absolute abundance of every unique TCRbeta CDR3 rearrangement. For each sample, productive Simpson clonality was calculated as the square root of Simpson's diversity index over productive rearrangements. As stored in TCRdb, this immuneACCESS dataset retains in-frame rearrangements with V and J assigned. A fraction of the clones does not appear; measured against another copy, unresolved V genes explain less than half of the discrepancy, and the remainder lacks a known reason. Clone size and the V and J calls come from that table; the DNA yielded D and trimming. Across this sample there are around 380,000 clones, with around 87% seen only once. The ten largest clones take up 1.3% of the sample.

As concerns this clone: The target of this receptor is not known. Base qualities are missing; no much larger clone stands one base away.

The CDR3 goes from the cysteine to the phenylalanine over 15 residues. The CDR3 DNA has 45 bases and is translated from base 1. V is shortened by 0 bases, J by 5 bases, and the region joining them spans 11 bases. CDR1 SGHTS and CDR2 YDEGEE are derived from the germline V gene. What the study reported, not specific to this receptor: The amount of clinical and demographic metadata varied by source and participant and was provided uncurated.

The chain employs TRBV5-8 and TRBJ2-2, with TRBD2 tentatively as D gene (5 bases match). This TCR derives from a man aged 25-45 years who had recovered from COVID-19. The sample comprised PBMCs or T cells enriched from blood (not recorded which). The nucleotide sequence is TGTGCCAGCAGCTTGGGAGGGAGATGGACCGGGGAGCTGTTTTTT. It specifies CASSLGGRWTGELFF.